This TCR beta chain originates from a study of PD-1 blockade in classical Hodgkin lymphoma. Whole-study results and caveats: Prior therapy or disease activity may underlie the repertoire differences, whose causes remain undefined. Diminished baseline TCR diversity has been reported in newly diagnosed patients relative to healthy donors.

V gave up 6 bases and J gave up 2 bases, with 14 bases separating them. The CDR3 consists of 14 residues. Germline lookup yields CDR1 SEHNR and CDR2 FQNEAQ (reference sequence). About this clone itself: Its antigen remains unknown.

Time point given: newly diagnosed, previously untreated cHL patient sample. PBMCs representing newly diagnosed, untreated classical Hodgkin lymphoma functioned as the comparison. TCRdb keeps only in-frame clones here, not all; method: immunoSEQ multiplex PCR. Of more than 15,000 clones listed, about 90% are singletons. The source is a human donor with classical Hodgkin lymphoma. The chain recombines TRBV7-9 with TRBJ2-7; D is ambiguous. The sequenced sample was peripheral blood mononuclear cells (PBMCs). The CDR3 coding sequence is TGTGCCAGCAGTATCGAGGTCTCCACCTACGAGCAGTACTTC. Translation: CASSIEVSTYEQYF. Based on the CDR3 plus reference TRBV7-9 and TRBJ2-7, the full variable domain is DTGVSQNPRHKITKRGQNVTFRCDPISEHNRLYWYRQTLGQGPEFLTYFQNEAQLEKSRLLSDRFSAERPKGSFSTLEIQRTEQGDSAMYLCASSIEVSTYEQYFGPGTRLTVT.